This TCR beta chain was recorded in a study of T-cell memory formation after mild COVID-19. Using its own MiXCR run on the 5' RACE reads, TCRdb lists one record per CDR3 protein. The data hold about 390,000 distinct CDR3 sequences, with approximately 15% observed a single time. The study, taken as a whole, reports: Clones contracting across day 15 to 85 had a balanced CD4/CD8 profile; later expanding clones leaned CD4+. Some responding clones appeared in pre-infection memory, suggesting cross-reactive memory joined. SARS-CoV-2 specificity of second-wave clones peaking day 37 was unconfirmed. The main location of contracting CD4+ clones was CM and EM, and that of contracting CD8+ clones was EMRA.

Turning to this clonotype: Antigen unknown.

J was trimmed by 0 bases and V by 1 base; bases with no gene match: 2. The CDR3 extends over 15 amino acids. Germline V gene data show CDR1 as LGHNT and CDR2 as FRNRAP. The sequence was collected from a man aged 18 to 29 who had mild COVID-19 (a few samples of this study predate the infection). Cell type and time point are not known. The sequencing input was PBMCs or a T cell subset sorted from them (not recorded which). V gene TRBV12-5 combines with J gene TRBJ2-7; 8 nucleotides line up with TRBD2. This chain's CDR3 is CASGLATSGSYEQYF. In DNA, the CDR3 is TGTGCTAGTGGTTTGGCAACTAGCGGCTCCTACGAGCAGTACTTC.